In its sample, the clone carrying this T cell receptor beta chain was seen a few times. One entry per CDR3 protein, called by TCRdb with MiXCR from the RT-PCR reads. The sample has hundreds of thousands of distinct CDR3 sequences, approximately 15% seen once. The origin of this receptor is a female donor in good health, serving as a healthy control. The sequenced sample consisted of memory CD4+ T cells from blood.

The CDR3 nucleotides read TGTGCCAGCAGCTATAACAGGGGTGCTAACTATGGCTACACCTTC. This gives the protein CASSYNRGANYGYTF. This chain links TRBV6-6 with TRBJ1-2; 7 positions agree with TRBD1. Germline values: CDR1 MNHNY, CDR2 SVGAGI (reference sequence). Trimming at V came to 6 bases and at J to 0 bases, leaving 7 bases not matched to a gene. The CDR3 totals 15 residues.